Below, 27 T cell receptor beta chains from the same sample are listed, as sequenced in a study of sequential checkpoint blockade in melanoma. Libraries were prepared by immunoSEQ multiplex PCR; TCRdb keeps only in-frame clonotypes and omits some of them. The table has around 10,000 clones, approximately 27% seen once. Noted treatment: randomized to nivolumab then ipilimumab (arm A) or the reverse (arm B). Sequenced material: tumor tissue (inferred from file names), taken from a patient given nivolumab and ipilimumab in sequence. The receptors here all came from a human donor with melanoma.

This clone was recorded a few times. The chain links TRBV12-2 to TRBJ1-3; the D call in the table, TRBD1, was not verified against the DNA. TRBV12-2 is marked as a pseudogene. The CDR3 is 17 residues long. The CDR3 sequence: CASENRDRDLSGNTIYF. Written as DNA, the CDR3 is TGTGCCAGTGAGAACCGGGACAGAGACCTCTCTGGAAACACCATATATTTT.

Written as DNA, the CDR3 is TGCAGCGTTGGTTTCCAGAACTATGGCTACACCTTC. Amino acid sequence: CSVGFQNYGYTF. The V gene is TRBV29-1, the J gene TRBJ1-2; D uncertain. The CDR3 has 12 amino acids. V was trimmed by 4 bases and J by 2 bases, leaving 8 bases between them. Germline lookup yields CDR1 SQVTM and CDR2 ANQGSEA.

The V call is TRBV5-1, the J call TRBJ2-1; 9 bases agree with TRBD1. CDR3 length equals 15 residues. J gave up 4 bases and V 4 bases, and 6 bases lay outside the gene matches. In germline, CDR1 is SGHRS, CDR2 YFSETQ. CDR3 sequence: CASSRGDRDYNEQFF. The CDR3 DNA sequence: TGCGCCAGCAGCCGGGGGGACAGGGATTACAATGAGCAGTTCTTC.

This clone was counted a few times. The V and J genes are TRBV6-8 and TRBJ2-3; possible D gene TRBD2, 5 bases. The CDR3 covers 15 residues. CDR1 and CDR2 from the germline V gene are MNHGY and SAAAGT. The V gene lost 4 bases and the J gene lost 2 bases, with 13 bases spanning the gap. The CDR3 protein is CASSFEGYTTDTQYF. The CDR3 nucleotides are TGTGCCAGCAGTTTTGAGGGATACACCACAGATACGCAGTATTTT.

This clone was seen only a few times. The chain is built from TRBV6-8 and TRBJ1-5, with D possibly TRBD1 on 6 matching bases. The V gene lost 5 bases and the J gene lost 4 bases, with 12 bases spanning the gap. The CDR3 contains 14 residues. CDR1 and CDR2 (germline): MNHGY, SAAAGT. The CDR3 nucleotides are TGTGCCAGCAGTGGGGACACCGGGAATCAGCCCCAGCATTTT. This translates into CASSGDTGNQPQHF.

This chain uses TRBV18 with TRBJ2-1, with 11 bases lining up with TRBD1. Trimming cost V 3 bases and J 4 bases; bases outside gene matches: 5. Germline V gene data show CDR1 as KGHSH and CDR2 as LQKENI. The CDR3 is made up of 16 amino acids. The CDR3 spells CASSPGGQGAYNEQFF. CDR3 coding DNA: TGTGCCAGCTCACCCGGAGGACAGGGGGCGTACAATGAGCAGTTCTTC.

In its sample, this clone was seen a few times. This chain joins TRBV2 and TRBJ2-3, with 7 bases identical to TRBD1. There are 14 residues in the CDR3. CDR1 is SNHLY, CDR2 FYNNEI, per germline. V shed 5 bases, J shed 3 bases, and the junction held 5 bases outside the gene matches. The CDR3 sequence: CASSQDRETDTQYF. In DNA form, the CDR3 reads TGTGCCAGCAGTCAAGACAGGGAGACAGATACGCAGTATTTT.

This clone was seen a few times. The chain has TRBV6-8 and TRBJ1-5, with D unresolved. Germline V lookup: CDR1 MNHGY, CDR2 SAAAGT. This CDR3 is 14 amino acids long. The V and J ends lost 2 bases and 3 bases respectively, with 8 bases between them. CDR3 bases: TGTGCCAGCAGTTACGGGCCGTTCAATCAGCCCCAGCATTTT. As protein: CASSYGPFNQPQHF.

V is TRBV12-5 and J is TRBJ1-2; 9 nucleotides match TRBD1. This CDR3 has 15 residues. Germline CDR1 reads LGHNT; CDR2 reads FRNRAP. CDR3 in amino acids: CASTERNRGPYGYTF. The CDR3 nucleotides read TGTGCCAGCACGGAGAGGAACAGGGGGCCCTATGGCTACACCTTC.

This clone was seen a few times. The chain combines TRBV11-3 with TRBJ2-2; weak D call: TRBD2 (5 bases). The CDR3 runs 16 residues. The V gene's germline CDR1 is SGHNT and CDR2 YENEEA. V shed 2 bases and J shed 9 bases, with 19 bases lying between them. CDR3 nucleotide sequence: TGTGCCAGCAGCTTAACTAGTTTTTCGGGTGTCCGGGAGCTGTTTTTT. It codes for CASSLTSFSGVRELFF.

This clone was seen only a few times. The chain employs TRBV7-8 and TRBJ2-3; maybe TRBD2 (5 bases). V lost 6 bases and J lost 0, with 13 bases in between. CDR3 size: 15 residues. Germline V gene sequence: CDR1 SGHVS, CDR2 FQNEAQ. The CDR3 coding sequence is TGTGCCAGCAGACGACTATATGCTAGCACAGATACGCAGTATTTT. Its translation: CASRRLYASTDTQYF.

As DNA, the CDR3 is TGTGCCAGCAGCTTAGTCGTAACCTCTGGAAACACCATATATTTT. Translated, it gives CASSLVVTSGNTIYF. V and J are TRBV11-3 and TRBJ1-3; no firm D call. Trimming took off 1 base at V and 0 bases at J, with 7 bases between the two ends. Looked up from germline, CDR1 is SGHNT and CDR2 is YENEEA. The CDR3 is 15 residues long.

By its share, this clone is medium-sized. The chain has TRBV6-8 and TRBJ2-1; perhaps TRBD1 as D (5 bases). V was pared by 6 bases and J by 3 bases, with 9 bases between. Germline values: CDR1 MNHGY, CDR2 SAAAGT. The CDR3 sequence is 13 residues long. The CDR3 is CASRQVDYNEQFF. The DNA for the CDR3 is TGTGCCAGCAGACAGGTGGACTACAATGAGCAGTTCTTC.

The rearrangement joins TRBV6-8 to TRBJ2-6; 10 nucleotides line up with TRBD2. Germline CDR1 reads MNHGY; CDR2 reads SAAAGT. Trimming took 5 bases from V and 0 from J; bases not matched to a gene: 7. CDR3 length: 18 residues. CDR3 in amino acids: CASSALLAGGSGANVLTF. CDR3 in DNA: TGTGCCAGCAGTGCCCTTTTAGCGGGGGGCTCTGGGGCCAACGTCCTGACTTTC.

This clone came up a few times. The chain links TRBV11-3 to TRBJ1-5; TRBD1 matches 8 bases. The CDR3 has 15 residues. Germline lookup yields CDR1 SGHNT and CDR2 YENEEA. With 3 bases clipped from V and 4 bases from J, the junction kept 5 bases outside the gene matches. The CDR3 region is CASSFDRGQNQPQHF. The CDR3 coding sequence is TGTGCCAGCAGCTTTGACAGGGGTCAGAATCAGCCCCAGCATTTT.

The CDR3 reads CASSSGQGVSYEQYF. Written as DNA, the CDR3 is TGCGCCAGCAGCTCAGGACAGGGGGTTTCCTACGAGCAGTACTTC. This chain links TRBV4-1 with TRBJ2-7, with 10 bases aligning to TRBD1. The CDR3 is made up of 15 amino acids. V was clipped by 5 bases and J by 1 base; unmatched bases: 5. Per the germline V gene, CDR1 is MGHRA and CDR2 is YSYEKL.

This clone was observed a handful of times. The chain uses TRBV6-8 and TRBJ1-1; D is perhaps TRBD1 (6 bases). Trimming removed 8 bases from V and 2 bases from J, with 18 bases in between. The CDR3 runs to 15 residues. Germline CDR1 MNHGY, CDR2 SAAAGT. CDR3 loop: CASGKGGRPNTEAFF. The CDR3 DNA sequence: TGTGCCAGCGGGAAAGGGGGGAGGCCCAACACTGAAGCTTTCTTT.

This rearrangement joins TRBV18 to TRBJ2-7; TRBD1 matches 7 bases. This CDR3 is built from 15 residues. Germline V lookup: CDR1 KGHSH, CDR2 LQKENI. After removal of 4 bases from V and 1 base from J, the junction contained 7 bases not matched to a gene. The CDR3 spells CASSLGTVDSYEQYV. In DNA form, the CDR3 reads TGTGCCAGCTCACTTGGGACAGTAGATTCCTACGAGCAGTACGTC.

This clone has more than one count but fewer than ten. V and J are TRBV4-1 and TRBJ2-7; 12 bases line up with TRBD1. The germline V gene encodes CDR1 MGHRA and CDR2 YSYEKL. The CDR3 is 15 residues long. J gave up 4 bases and V 3 bases, and 4 bases lay outside the gene matches. CDR3 bases: TGCGCCAGCAGCCACGGGACAGGGGGCACTTACGAGCAGTACTTC. Its translation is CASSHGTGGTYEQYF.

This clone came up many times. CDR3 amino acids: CASNRQGGTEAFF. CDR3 nucleotides: TGCGCCAGCAATCGACAGGGAGGCACTGAAGCTTTCTTT. The gene calls are TRBV23-1 and TRBJ1-1, with 7 positions matching TRBD1. TRBV23-1 is placed among ORFs of uncertain function. Trimming removed 7 bases from V and 4 bases from J; junction bases left unmatched: 6. The CDR3 contains 13 residues.

The chain is built from TRBV6-8 and TRBJ2-7; D gene ambiguous. The CDR3 consists of 14 residues. CDR1 MNHGY and CDR2 SAAAGT come from the germline V gene. The CDR3 region is CAISGVGGAGEQYV. CDR3 nucleotides: TGTGCCATCAGTGGGGTCGGTGGAGCTGGTGAGCAGTACGTC.

This sequence joins TRBV28 and TRBJ1-4; no clear D. In germline, CDR1 is MDHEN, CDR2 SYDVKM. CDR3 length equals 16 residues. Trimming cost V 1 base and J 0 bases, with 9 bases left between them. CDR3 DNA: TGTGCCAGCAGTTTATTTGACGGTCCAACTAATGAAAAACTGTTTTTT. Translating gives CASSLFDGPTNEKLFF.

This clone occurred once. The chain's CDR3 is CASSTPQGIYGYTF. In DNA form, the CDR3 reads TGTGCCAGTAGTACGCCACAGGGTATTTATGGCTACACCTTC. The V call is TRBV19, the J call TRBJ1-2, with D tentatively TRBD1 (6 bases). The CDR3 sequence is 14 residues long. The V and J ends lost 4 bases and 5 bases respectively, with 14 bases between them. Germline V gene sequence: CDR1 LNHDA, CDR2 SQIVND (reference sequence).

By share, this clone ranks as medium-sized. This chain joins TRBV11-3 and TRBJ2-3; D might be TRBD1 (6 bases). Germline lookup yields CDR1 SGHNT and CDR2 YENEEA. The CDR3 sequence is 14 residues long. Trimming stripped 4 bases from V and 2 bases from J, with 10 bases between. CDR3 protein: CASSSDRLTDTQYF. DNA for the CDR3: TGTGCCAGCAGCTCGGACAGACTCACAGATACGCAGTATTTT.

This clone was seen many times. J is TRBJ1-5 and V is TRBV11-3, with D tentatively TRBD1 (6 bases). In germline, CDR1 is SGHNT, CDR2 YENEEA. Trimming took off 1 base at V and 6 bases at J, with 13 bases between the two ends. The CDR3 is made up of 15 amino acids. CDR3 sequence reads: CASSLGGQWGQPQHF. CDR3 coding DNA: TGTGCCAGCAGCTTAGGGGGGCAGTGGGGTCAGCCCCAGCATTTT.

In this sample, this clone is medium-sized. The V gene is TRBV9, the J gene TRBJ1-1, with unresolved D. The length of the CDR3 is 17 residues. With 4 bases removed from V and 1 base from J, the gap between germline ends came to 20 bases. Germline CDR1 reads SGDLS; CDR2 reads YYNGEE. The CDR3 loop reads CASSLDPLPGQNTEAFF. DNA of the CDR3: TGTGCCAGCAGCCTCGACCCCCTCCCCGGGCAGAACACTGAAGCTTTCTTT.

The rearrangement uses TRBV7-4 and TRBJ1-6; tentatively, D is TRBD1 (5 bases). Between the trimmed V and J ends, which lost 1 base and 7 bases, there was a span of 5 bases. This CDR3 comprises 13 residues. In germline, CDR1 is SGHVT, CDR2 SQSDAQ. CDR3 sequence reads: CASSLDRNSPLHF. CDR3 nucleotides: TGTGCCAGCAGCTTAGACAGGAATTCACCCCTCCACTTT.